These 18 T cell receptor beta chains were sequenced from one sample in a study of technical replicates of blood from a handful of donors. Generated by immunoSEQ multiplex PCR, the TCRdb table keeps only in-frame clones and is missing some. The sample includes under 65,000 clones, approximately 86% of them seen just once. Input material: PBMCs. The source is a human donor in good health. Some clones in this sample may be carry-over from other donors' samples.

The V gene is TRBV7-9, the J gene TRBJ1-4; D is ambiguous. The CDR3 is made up of 14 amino acids. CDR1 SEHNR and CDR2 FQNEAQ come from the germline V gene (reference sequence). The V end was cut by 2 bases, the J end by 4 bases, with 8 bases between. The DNA for the CDR3 is TGTGCCAGCAGCTTATCAGAATATAATGAAAAACTGTTTTTT. Amino acids: CASSLSEYNEKLFF.

The rearrangement uses TRBV4-1 and TRBJ1-2; 9 bases align to TRBD1. This CDR3 comprises 15 residues. Germline V gene sequence: CDR1 MGHRA, CDR2 YSYEKL. Losses at the gene ends were 4 bases for V and 2 bases for J; bases not matched to a gene: 5. CDR3 sequence: CASSPGTGINYGYTF. The CDR3 DNA is TGCGCCAGCAGCCCCGGGACAGGGATAAACTATGGCTACACCTTC.

The chain joins TRBV6-5 to TRBJ1-2, with D perhaps matching TRBD1 (6 bases). The CDR3 spans 16 residues. Germline-derived CDR1 and CDR2 are MNHEY and SVGAGI. Trimming shortened V by 4 bases and J by 2 bases, and 17 bases separated the two germline ends. The CDR3 region is CASSLTTGTRNYGYTF. CDR3 in DNA: TGTGCCAGCAGTTTAACTACAGGGACGCGAAACTATGGCTACACCTTC.

The V and J genes are TRBV30 and TRBJ2-5; TRBD2 aligns across 10 bases. This CDR3 is built from 15 residues. Germline lookup yields CDR1 GTSNPN and CDR2 SVGIG (reference sequence). The CDR3 coding sequence is TGTGCTTTGGGGCTAGCGGGAGCAAAGGGAGAGACCCAGTACTTC. It yields the protein CALGLAGAKGETQYF.

Only a few counts were recorded for this clone. V gene TRBV9 combines with J gene TRBJ2-1; 9 positions match TRBD1. This CDR3 is built from 15 residues. From germline, CDR1 is SGDLS and CDR2 YYNGEE. The junction had 8 bases not matched to a gene; V was cut back by 4 bases and J by 6 bases. CDR3 bases: TGTGCCAGCAGCCCCTCGGACAGGGGAGGCAATGAGCAGTTCTTC. Its translation: CASSPSDRGGNEQFF.

V and J are TRBV5-4 and TRBJ2-1; no clear D gene. The CDR3 has 14 residues. Trimming cost V 6 bases and J 6 bases, with 16 bases left between them. Looked up from germline, CDR1 is SGHNT and CDR2 is YYREEE (reference sequence). This chain's CDR3 is CASKPPSVVNEQFF. The CDR3 DNA follows: TGTGCCAGCAAGCCCCCATCCGTGGTCAATGAGCAGTTCTTC.

The J gene is TRBJ1-2, the V gene TRBV6-6, with 7 bases that match TRBD1. Germline V lookup: CDR1 MNHNY, CDR2 SVGAGI (reference sequence). This CDR3 comprises 13 residues. The junction had 1 base not matched to a gene; V was cut back by 4 bases and J by 2 bases. CDR3 DNA: TGTGCCAGCAGTTTACAGGGGAACTATGGCTACACCTTC. Translating gives CASSLQGNYGYTF.

The chain joins TRBV19 to TRBJ2-5, with 9 bases identical to TRBD2. Losses at the gene ends were 5 bases for V and 3 bases for J; bases not matched to a gene: 10. In germline, CDR1 is LNHDA, CDR2 SQIVND (reference sequence). The CDR3 totals 16 residues. The chain's CDR3 is CASSRTGTSREETQYF. The CDR3 region has the DNA TGTGCCAGTAGTCGTACCGGGACTAGCCGAGAAGAGACCCAGTACTTC.

This clone has just one count. The chain recombines TRBV2 with TRBJ1-1; 9 nucleotides agree with TRBD1. V dropped 5 bases and J dropped 1; count of bases not matched to a gene: 5. CDR1 and CDR2 from the germline V gene are SNHLY and FYNNEI. This CDR3 has 15 amino acids. The CDR3 here is CASSKQGAGNTEAFF. CDR3 coding DNA: TGTGCCAGCAGTAAACAGGGGGCCGGGAACACTGAAGCTTTCTTT.

The V call is TRBV4-1, the J call TRBJ1-6; D not resolved. V lost 3 bases and J 14 bases, leaving 11 bases between the germline ends. The germline V gene has CDR1 MGHRA and CDR2 YSYEKL. The CDR3 sequence is 12 residues long. This chain's CDR3 is CASSQGPGTLHF. As DNA, the CDR3 is TGCGCCAGCAGCCAGGGTCCAGGCACCCTCCACTTT.

V and J are TRBV7-8 and TRBJ2-7; weak D call: TRBD2 (6 bases). CDR3 length: 16 residues. Germline V lookup: CDR1 SGHVS, CDR2 FQNEAQ. V was shortened by 1 base and J by 5 bases, with 18 bases between the two germline ends. CDR3 sequence reads: CASSLEEVAPGDEQYF. The DNA of the CDR3 is TGTGCCAGCAGCTTAGAGGAGGTAGCACCGGGGGACGAGCAGTACTTC.

This clone was found a few times. The chain employs TRBV7-2 and TRBJ1-6, with TRBD1 matching 7 bases. V dropped 5 bases and J dropped 8; count of bases not matched to a gene: 9. The CDR3 length is 15 residues. Germline V gives CDR1 SGHTA, CDR2 FQGNSA. The CDR3 reads CASSAPGQTYSPLHF. CDR3 nucleotides: TGTGCCAGCAGCGCACCGGGACAGACTTATTCACCCCTCCACTTT.

The rearrangement uses TRBV15 and TRBJ2-1; perhaps TRBD2 as D (6 bases). The CDR3 is 16 residues long. The V end lost 1 base, the J end lost 1 base, and 11 bases lay between the germline ends. The germline CDR1 and CDR2 sequences are LNHNV and YYDKDF (reference sequence). CDR3 in DNA: TGTGCCACCAGCAGAGGGGCGGGGAGGTCCTACAATGAGCAGTTCTTC. It translates to CATSRGAGRSYNEQFF.

The chain is built from TRBV5-6 and TRBJ1-2; D is perhaps TRBD1 (5 bases). The germline V and J ends were trimmed by 2 bases and 2 bases, with 16 bases remaining between them. CDR3 length: 16 residues. The V gene's germline CDR1 is SGHDT and CDR2 YYEEEE. The CDR3 sequence is CASSFRSVQANYGYTF. CDR3 nucleotide sequence: TGTGCCAGCAGCTTCAGAAGCGTACAGGCGAACTATGGCTACACCTTC.

The chain employs TRBV7-6 and TRBJ2-7; TRBD2 matches at 13 bases. CDR3 size: 16 residues. The V gene end was trimmed by 5 bases and the J gene end by 5 bases; junction bases not matched to a gene: 9. Germline V gene sequence: CDR1 SGHVS, CDR2 FNYEAQ. CDR3 coding DNA: TGTGCCAGCAGCACCCTGCCGGGACTAGCGGGAAACGAGCAGTACTTC. Protein: CASSTLPGLAGNEQYF.

The J gene is TRBJ2-5, the V gene TRBV5-1, with TRBD2 matching 8 bases. CDR3 length: 16 amino acids. Germline loops: CDR1 SGHRS, CDR2 YFSETQ. V lost 4 bases to trimming and J lost 1 base; unmatched junction nucleotides: 9. CDR3 sequence: CASSMVGTRSQETQYF. CDR3 bases: TGCGCCAGCAGCATGGTGGGGACTAGGTCCCAAGAGACCCAGTACTTC.

CDR3 sequence (DNA): TGTGCCAGTAGTATTTCCGAGGGGGCAGGCACTGAAGCTTTCTTT. As protein: CASSISEGAGTEAFF. The V gene is TRBV19, the J gene TRBJ1-1; 7 bases map to TRBD1. Trimming removed 3 bases from V and 4 bases from J; junction bases left unmatched: 8. CDR1 and CDR2 (germline): LNHDA, SQIVND (reference sequence). CDR3 length equals 15 residues.

The chain is built from TRBV18 and TRBJ1-1; D is unclear. CDR3 length: 13 residues. Germline V gives CDR1 KGHSH, CDR2 LQKENI. Trimming took off 2 bases at V and 10 bases at J, with 14 bases between the two ends. DNA of the CDR3: TGTGCCAGCTCACCATCCTCCTCAGGAGGAGCTTTCTTT. Its protein is CASSPSSSGGAFF.